Here is one T cell receptor beta chain with its context. The antigen is unknown. Time point meaning: 20-29 weeks after completion of therapy. This sample stems from a study of T cell therapy after organ transplantation. The ends were cut back, 6 bases at V and 3 bases at J, with 12 bases in the middle. CDR1 is SQVTM and CDR2 is ANQGSEA in the germline V gene. The CDR3 is 12 amino acids. Some clones are missing from TCRdb's copy, which holds only in-frame ones; the method was immunoSEQ multiplex PCR. The table records over 2,000 clones, approximately 81% of them present only once. Source: CD8+ T cells from blood, taken after autologous CMV-specific T cell therapy. The TCR comes from a human patient who had received a solid organ transplant and had CMV disease. Some T cells may possibly be graft donor cells. V and J are TRBV29-1 and TRBJ2-7; D may be TRBD1 (6 bases). CDR3 region: CSVRDINYEQYF. CDR3 DNA sequence: TGCAGCGTCCGGGACATCAACTACGAGCAGTACTTC.